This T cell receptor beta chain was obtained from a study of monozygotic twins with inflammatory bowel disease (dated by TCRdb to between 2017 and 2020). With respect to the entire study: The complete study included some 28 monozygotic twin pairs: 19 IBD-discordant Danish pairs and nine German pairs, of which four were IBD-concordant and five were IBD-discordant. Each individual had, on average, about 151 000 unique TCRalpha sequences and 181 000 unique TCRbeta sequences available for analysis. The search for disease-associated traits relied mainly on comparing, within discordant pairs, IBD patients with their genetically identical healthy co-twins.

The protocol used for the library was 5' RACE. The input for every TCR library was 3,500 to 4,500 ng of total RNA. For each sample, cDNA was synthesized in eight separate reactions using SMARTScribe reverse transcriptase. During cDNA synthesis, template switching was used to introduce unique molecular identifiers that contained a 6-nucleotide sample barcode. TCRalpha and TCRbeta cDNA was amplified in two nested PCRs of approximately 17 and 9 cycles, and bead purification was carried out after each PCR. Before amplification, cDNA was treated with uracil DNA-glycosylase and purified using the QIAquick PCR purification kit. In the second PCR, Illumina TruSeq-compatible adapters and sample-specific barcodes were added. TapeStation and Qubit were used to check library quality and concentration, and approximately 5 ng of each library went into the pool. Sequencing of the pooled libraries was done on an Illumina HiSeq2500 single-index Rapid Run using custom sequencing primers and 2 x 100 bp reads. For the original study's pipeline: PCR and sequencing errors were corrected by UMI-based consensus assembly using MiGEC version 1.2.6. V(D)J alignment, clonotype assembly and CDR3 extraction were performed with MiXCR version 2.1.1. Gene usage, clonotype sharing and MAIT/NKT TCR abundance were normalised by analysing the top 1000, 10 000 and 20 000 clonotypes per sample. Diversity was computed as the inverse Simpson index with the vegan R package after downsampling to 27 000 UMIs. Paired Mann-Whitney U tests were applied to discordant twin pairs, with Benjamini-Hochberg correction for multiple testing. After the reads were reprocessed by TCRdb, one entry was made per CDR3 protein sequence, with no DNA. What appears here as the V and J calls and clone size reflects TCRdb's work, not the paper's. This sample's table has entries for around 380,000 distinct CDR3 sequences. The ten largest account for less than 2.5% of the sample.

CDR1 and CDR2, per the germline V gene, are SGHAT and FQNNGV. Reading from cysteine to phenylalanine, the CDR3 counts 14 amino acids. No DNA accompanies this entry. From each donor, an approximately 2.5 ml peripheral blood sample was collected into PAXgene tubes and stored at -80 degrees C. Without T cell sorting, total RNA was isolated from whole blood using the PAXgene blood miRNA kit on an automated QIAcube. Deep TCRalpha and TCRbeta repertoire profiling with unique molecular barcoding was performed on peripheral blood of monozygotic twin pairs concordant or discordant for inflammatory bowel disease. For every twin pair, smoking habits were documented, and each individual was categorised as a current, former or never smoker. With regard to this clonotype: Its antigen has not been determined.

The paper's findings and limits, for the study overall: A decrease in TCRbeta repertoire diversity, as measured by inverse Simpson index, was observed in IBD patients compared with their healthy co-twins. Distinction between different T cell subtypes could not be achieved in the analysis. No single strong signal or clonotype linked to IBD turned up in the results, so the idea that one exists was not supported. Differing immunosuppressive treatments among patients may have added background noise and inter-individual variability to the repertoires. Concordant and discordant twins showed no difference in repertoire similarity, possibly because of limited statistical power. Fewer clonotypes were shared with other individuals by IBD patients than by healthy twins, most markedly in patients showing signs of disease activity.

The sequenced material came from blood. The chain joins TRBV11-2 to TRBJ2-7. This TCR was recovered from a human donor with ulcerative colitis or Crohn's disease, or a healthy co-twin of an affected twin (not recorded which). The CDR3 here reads CASSTVGRLYEQYF.